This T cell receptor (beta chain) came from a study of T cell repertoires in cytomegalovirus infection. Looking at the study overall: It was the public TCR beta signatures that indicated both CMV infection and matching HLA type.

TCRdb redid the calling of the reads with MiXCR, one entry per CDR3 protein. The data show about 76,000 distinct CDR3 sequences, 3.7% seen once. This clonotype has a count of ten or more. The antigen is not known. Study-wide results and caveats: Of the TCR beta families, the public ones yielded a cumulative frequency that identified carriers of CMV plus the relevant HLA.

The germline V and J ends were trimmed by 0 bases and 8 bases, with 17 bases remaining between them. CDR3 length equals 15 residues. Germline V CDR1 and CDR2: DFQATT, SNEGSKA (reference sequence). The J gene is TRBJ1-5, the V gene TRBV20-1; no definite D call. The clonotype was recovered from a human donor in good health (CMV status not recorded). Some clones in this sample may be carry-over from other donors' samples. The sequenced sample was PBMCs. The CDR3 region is CSARDRRDTSKPQHF. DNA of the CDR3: TGCAGTGCTAGAGATCGGAGAGACACATCCAAGCCCCAGCATTTT.